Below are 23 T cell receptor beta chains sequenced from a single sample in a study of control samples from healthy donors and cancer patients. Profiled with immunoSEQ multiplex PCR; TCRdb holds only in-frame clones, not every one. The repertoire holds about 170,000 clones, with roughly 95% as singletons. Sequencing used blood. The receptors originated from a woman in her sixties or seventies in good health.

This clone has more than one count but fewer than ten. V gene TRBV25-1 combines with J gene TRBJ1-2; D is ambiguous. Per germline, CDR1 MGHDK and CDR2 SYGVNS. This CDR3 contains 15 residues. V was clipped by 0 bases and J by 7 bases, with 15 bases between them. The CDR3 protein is CASSEYGQMNGGYTF. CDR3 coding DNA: TGTGCCAGCAGTGAATATGGGCAGATGAATGGTGGCTACACCTTC.

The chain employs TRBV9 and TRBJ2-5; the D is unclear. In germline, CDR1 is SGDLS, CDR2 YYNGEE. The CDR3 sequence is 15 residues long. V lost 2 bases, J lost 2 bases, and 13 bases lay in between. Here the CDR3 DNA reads TGTGCCAGCAGCGTTTCGACAAACTGGCAAGAGACCCAGTACTTC. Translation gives CASSVSTNWQETQYF.

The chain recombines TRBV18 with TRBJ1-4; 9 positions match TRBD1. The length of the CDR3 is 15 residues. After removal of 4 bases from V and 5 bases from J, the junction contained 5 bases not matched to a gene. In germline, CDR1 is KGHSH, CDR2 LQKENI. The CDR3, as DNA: TGTGCCAGCTCACAAAGACAGGGGGAAAATGAAAAACTGTTTTTT. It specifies CASSQRQGENEKLFF.

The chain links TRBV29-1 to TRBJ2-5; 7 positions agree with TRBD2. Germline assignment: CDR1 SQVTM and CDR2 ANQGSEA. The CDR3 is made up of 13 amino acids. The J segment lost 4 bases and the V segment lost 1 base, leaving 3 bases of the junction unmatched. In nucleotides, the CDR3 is TGCAGCGTTGAAGCGGGGAGGGGAGAGACCCAGTACTTC. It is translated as CSVEAGRGETQYF. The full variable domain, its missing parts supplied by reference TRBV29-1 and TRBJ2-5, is SAVISQKPSRDICQRGTSLTIQCQVDSQVTMMFWYRQQPGQSLTLIATANQGSEATYESGFVIDKFPISRPNLTFSTLTVSNMSPEDSSIYLCSVEAGRGETQYFGPGTRLLVL.

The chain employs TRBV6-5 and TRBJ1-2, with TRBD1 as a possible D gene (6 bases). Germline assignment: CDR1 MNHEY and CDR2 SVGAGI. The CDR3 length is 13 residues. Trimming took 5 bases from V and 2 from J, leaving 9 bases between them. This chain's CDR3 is CASSRTGNYGYTF. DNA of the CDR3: TGTGCCAGCAGTAGAACAGGGAACTATGGCTACACCTTC.

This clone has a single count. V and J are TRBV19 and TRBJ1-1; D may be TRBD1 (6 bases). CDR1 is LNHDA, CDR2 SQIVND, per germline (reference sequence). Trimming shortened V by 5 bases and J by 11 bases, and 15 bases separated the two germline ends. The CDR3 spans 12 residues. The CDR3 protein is CASSWATGTAFF. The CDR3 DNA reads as TGTGCCAGTAGTTGGGCGACAGGAACGGCTTTCTTT.

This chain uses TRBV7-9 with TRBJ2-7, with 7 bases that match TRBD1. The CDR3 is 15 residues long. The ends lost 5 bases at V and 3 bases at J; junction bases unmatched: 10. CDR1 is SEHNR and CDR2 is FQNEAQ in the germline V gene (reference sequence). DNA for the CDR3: TGTGCCAGCAGCGTCGCCCAGGGGGTAGGCTACGAGCAGTACTTC. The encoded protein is CASSVAQGVGYEQYF.

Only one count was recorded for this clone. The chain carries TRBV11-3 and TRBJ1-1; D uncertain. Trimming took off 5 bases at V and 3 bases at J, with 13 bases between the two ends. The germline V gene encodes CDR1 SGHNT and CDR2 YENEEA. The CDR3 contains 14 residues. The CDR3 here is CASSPSDGYTEAFF. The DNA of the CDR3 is TGTGCCAGCAGCCCCTCTGACGGCTACACTGAAGCTTTCTTT.

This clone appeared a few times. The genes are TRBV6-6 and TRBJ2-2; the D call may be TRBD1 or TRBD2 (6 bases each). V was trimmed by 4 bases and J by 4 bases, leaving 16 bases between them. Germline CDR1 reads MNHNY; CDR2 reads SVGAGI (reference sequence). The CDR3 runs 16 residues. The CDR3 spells CASSSKGTGATGELFF. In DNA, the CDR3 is TGTGCCAGCAGTTCCAAGGGGACGGGGGCCACCGGGGAGCTGTTTTTT.

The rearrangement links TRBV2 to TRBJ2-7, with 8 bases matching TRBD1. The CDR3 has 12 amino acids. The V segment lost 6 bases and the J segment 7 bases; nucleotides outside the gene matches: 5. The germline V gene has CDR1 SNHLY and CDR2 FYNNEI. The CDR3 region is CASRLTGEEQYF. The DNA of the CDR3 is TGTGCCAGCAGGCTGACAGGGGAAGAGCAGTACTTC.

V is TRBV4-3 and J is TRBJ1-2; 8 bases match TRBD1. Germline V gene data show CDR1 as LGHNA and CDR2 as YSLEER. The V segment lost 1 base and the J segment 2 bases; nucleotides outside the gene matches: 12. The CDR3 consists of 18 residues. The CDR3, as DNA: TGCGCCAGCAGCCAAGGGGGAGGGTGGGACAGGCTAAACTATGGCTACACCTTC. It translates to CASSQGGGWDRLNYGYTF.

CDR3 DNA sequence: TGTGCCAGCTCCCTCCCCCAGGACAGGGATTTAGAGACCCAGTACTTC. Its protein product is CASSLPQDRDLETQYF. The rearrangement links TRBV2 to TRBJ2-5; 8 nucleotides match TRBD1. After removal of 8 bases from V and 4 bases from J, the junction contained 15 bases not matched to a gene. CDR3 size: 16 residues. CDR1 is SNHLY, CDR2 FYNNEI, per germline.

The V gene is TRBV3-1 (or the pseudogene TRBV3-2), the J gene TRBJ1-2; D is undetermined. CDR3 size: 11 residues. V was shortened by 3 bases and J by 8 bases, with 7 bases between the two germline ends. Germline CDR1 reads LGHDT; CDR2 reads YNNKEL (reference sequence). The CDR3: CASSHGVGYTF. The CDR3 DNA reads TGTGCCAGCAGCCACGGGGTAGGCTACACCTTC.

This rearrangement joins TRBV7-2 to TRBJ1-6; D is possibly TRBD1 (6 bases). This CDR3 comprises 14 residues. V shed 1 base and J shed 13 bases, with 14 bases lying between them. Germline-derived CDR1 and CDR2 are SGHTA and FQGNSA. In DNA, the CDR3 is TGTGCCAGCAGCTTAGGACTTCAGGGGACTCCCCTCCACTTT. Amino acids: CASSLGLQGTPLHF.

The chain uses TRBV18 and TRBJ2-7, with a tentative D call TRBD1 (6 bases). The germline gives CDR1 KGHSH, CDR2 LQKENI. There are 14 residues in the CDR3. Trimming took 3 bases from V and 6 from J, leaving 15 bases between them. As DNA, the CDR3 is TGTGCCAGCTCACCTAAAGACAGGCCCGGCGAGCAGTACTTC. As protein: CASSPKDRPGEQYF.

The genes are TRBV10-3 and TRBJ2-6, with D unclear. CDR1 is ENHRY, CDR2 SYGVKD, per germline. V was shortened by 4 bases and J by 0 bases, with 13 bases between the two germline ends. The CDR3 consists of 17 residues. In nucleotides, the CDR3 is TGTGCCATCAGTGCCGGTACAAGTACCTCTGGGGCCAACGTCCTGACTTTC. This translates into CAISAGTSTSGANVLTF.

In nucleotides, the CDR3 is TGTGCCAGCAGTACAGGGATCGGCTACACCTTC. This gives the protein CASSTGIGYTF. The chain carries TRBV5-4 and TRBJ1-2, with D possibly being TRBD1 (6 bases). V was cut by 5 bases and J by 8 bases, with 10 bases left in between. Germline V gene data show CDR1 as SGHNT and CDR2 as YYREEE (reference sequence). This CDR3 comprises 11 residues.

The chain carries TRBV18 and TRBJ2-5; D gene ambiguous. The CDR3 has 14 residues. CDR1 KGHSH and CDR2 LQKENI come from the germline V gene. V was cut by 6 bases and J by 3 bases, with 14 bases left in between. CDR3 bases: TGTGCCAGCTCCCAATTCAGCGAAAAAGAGACCCAGTACTTC. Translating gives CASSQFSEKETQYF. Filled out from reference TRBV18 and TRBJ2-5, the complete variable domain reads NAGVMQNPRHLVRRRGQEARLRCSPMKGHSHVYWYRQLPEEGLKFMVYLQKENIIDESGMPKERFSAEFPKEGPSILRIQQVVRGDSAAYFCASSQFSEKETQYFGPGTRLLVL.

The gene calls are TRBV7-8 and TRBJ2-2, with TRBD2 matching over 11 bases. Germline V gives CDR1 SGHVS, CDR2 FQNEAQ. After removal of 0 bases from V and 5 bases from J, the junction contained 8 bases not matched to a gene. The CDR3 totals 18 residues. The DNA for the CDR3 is TGTGCCAGCAGCTTAGCGCTTCTAGCGGGGGGTAGAACCGGGGAGCTGTTTTTT. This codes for CASSLALLAGGRTGELFF.

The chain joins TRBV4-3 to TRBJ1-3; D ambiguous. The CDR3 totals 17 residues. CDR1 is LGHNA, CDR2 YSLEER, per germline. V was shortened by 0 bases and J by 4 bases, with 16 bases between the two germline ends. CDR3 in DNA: TGCGCCAGCAGCCAAGATCCCCCCACCTCTAACGGAAACACCATATATTTT. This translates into CASSQDPPTSNGNTIYF.

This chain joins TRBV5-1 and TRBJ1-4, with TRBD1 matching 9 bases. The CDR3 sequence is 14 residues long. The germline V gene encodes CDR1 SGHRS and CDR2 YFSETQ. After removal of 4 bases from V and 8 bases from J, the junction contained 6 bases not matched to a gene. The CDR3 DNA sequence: TGCGCCAGCAGCATGGGACAGGGAGGAGAAAAACTGTTTTTT. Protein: CASSMGQGGEKLFF.

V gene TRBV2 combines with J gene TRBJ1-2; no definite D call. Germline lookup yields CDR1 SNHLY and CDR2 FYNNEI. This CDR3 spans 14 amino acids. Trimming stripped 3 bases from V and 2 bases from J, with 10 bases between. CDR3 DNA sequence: TGTGCCAGCAGTGAGGAGTGGTACAACTATGGCTACACCTTC. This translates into CASSEEWYNYGYTF.

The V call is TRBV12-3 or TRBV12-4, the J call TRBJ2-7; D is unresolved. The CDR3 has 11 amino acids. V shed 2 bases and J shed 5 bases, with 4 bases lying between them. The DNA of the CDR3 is TGTGCCAGCAGTTTATTTGACGAGCAGTACTTC. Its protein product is CASSLFDEQYF.